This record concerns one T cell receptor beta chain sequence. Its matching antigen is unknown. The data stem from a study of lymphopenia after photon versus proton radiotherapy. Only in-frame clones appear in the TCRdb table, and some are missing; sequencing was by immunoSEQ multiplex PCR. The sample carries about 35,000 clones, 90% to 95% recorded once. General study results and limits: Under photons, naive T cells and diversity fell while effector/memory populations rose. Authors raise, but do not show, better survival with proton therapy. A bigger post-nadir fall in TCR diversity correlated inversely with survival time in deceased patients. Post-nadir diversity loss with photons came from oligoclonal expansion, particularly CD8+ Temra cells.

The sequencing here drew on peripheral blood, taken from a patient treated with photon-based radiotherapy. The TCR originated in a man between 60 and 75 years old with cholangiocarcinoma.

In DNA form, the CDR3 reads TGTGCCAGCAGCCCAGGGGGCCTCGGGACTGATTACAATGAGCAGTTCTTC. It codes for CASSPGGLGTDYNEQFF. The rearrangement links TRBV7-9 to TRBJ2-1; 8 bases are a match to TRBD1. The CDR3 has 17 residues. The V and J ends lost 5 bases and 4 bases, in that order; junction bases with no gene match: 13. Looked up from germline, CDR1 is SEHNR and CDR2 is FQNEAQ (reference sequence).